The entry that follows covers one T cell receptor (beta chain) sequence. This sample is drawn from a study of T cells after somatic rescue of genetic block. Repertoires were generated with immunoSEQ multiplex PCR, while TCRdb's copy carries only in-frame clones and drops some. The sample lists tens of thousands of clones, 85% to 95% occurring once. The junction had 7 bases not matched to a gene; V was cut back by 4 bases and J by 3 bases. The germline gives CDR1 SGHKS, CDR2 YYEKEE (reference sequence). The CDR3 is made up of 14 amino acids. The clonotype originates from a man aged 35-49 years. Sequencing used peripheral blood mononuclear cells (PBMCs). V gene TRBV5-5 combines with J gene TRBJ2-7, with TRBD2 matching over 7 bases. This CDR3 reads CASSPLGGGYEQYF. For the CDR3, the DNA is TGTGCCAGCAGCCCGTTGGGGGGGGGCTACGAGCAGTACTTC.